What follows describes a single T cell receptor (beta chain). The sample belongs to a study of blood T cell repertoires in COVID-19. The wider study: T cells, B-cell-depleted T cells, or PBMCs provided the cDNA or gDNA that served as material.

The length of the CDR3 is 15 residues. Trimming stripped 7 bases from V and 5 bases from J, with 21 bases between. The germline V gene has CDR1 MNHNY and CDR2 SVGAGI (reference sequence). Sequenced by immunoSEQ multiplex PCR; TCRdb stores in-frame clones only, minus some. The sample lists about 40,000 clones, 84% occurring once. This sequence joins TRBV6-6 and TRBJ2-7; D is possibly TRBD2 (6 bases). This sequence was found in a man between 50 and 59 years old with active or convalescent COVID-19. The sequenced sample consisted of peripheral blood. DNA of the CDR3: TGTGCCAGCATCCAGGGATCTGCAGGGAGGAACGAGCAGTACTTC. Amino acids: CASIQGSAGRNEQYF.